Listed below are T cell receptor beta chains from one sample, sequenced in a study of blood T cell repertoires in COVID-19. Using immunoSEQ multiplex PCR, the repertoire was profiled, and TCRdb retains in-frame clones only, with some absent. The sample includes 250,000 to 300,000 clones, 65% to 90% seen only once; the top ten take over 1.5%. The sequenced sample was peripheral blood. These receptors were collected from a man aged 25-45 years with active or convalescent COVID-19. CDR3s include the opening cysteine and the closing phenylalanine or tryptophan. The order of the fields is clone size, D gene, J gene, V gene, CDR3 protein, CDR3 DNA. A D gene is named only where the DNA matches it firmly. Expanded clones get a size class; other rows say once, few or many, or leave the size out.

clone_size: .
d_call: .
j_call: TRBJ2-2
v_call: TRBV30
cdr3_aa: CAWSLSANTGELFF
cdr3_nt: TGTGCCTGGAGTCTTTCTGCGAACACCGGGGAGCTGTTTTTT

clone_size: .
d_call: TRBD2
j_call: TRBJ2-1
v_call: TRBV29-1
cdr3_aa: CSVETSDGYNEQFF
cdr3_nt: TGCAGCGTGGAGACTAGCGACGGTTACAATGAGCAGTTCTTC

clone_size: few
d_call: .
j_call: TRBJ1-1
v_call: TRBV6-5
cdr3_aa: CASSLQWNTEAFF
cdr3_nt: TGTGCCAGCAGTCTACAGTGGAACACTGAAGCTTTCTTT

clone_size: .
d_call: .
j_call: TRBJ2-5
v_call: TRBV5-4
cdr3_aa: CASSSGGGETQYF
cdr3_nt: TGTGCCAGCAGCTCGGGGGGCGGGGAGACCCAGTACTTC

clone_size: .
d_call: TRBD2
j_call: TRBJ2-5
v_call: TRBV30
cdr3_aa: CAWRVSGAETQYF
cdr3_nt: TGTGCCTGGAGGGTTAGCGGGGCGGAGACCCAGTACTTC

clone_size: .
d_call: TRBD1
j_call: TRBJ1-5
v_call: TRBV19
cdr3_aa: CASEPRTGSRQPQHF
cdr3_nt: TGTGCCAGTGAGCCCCGGACAGGGTCTCGGCAGCCCCAGCATTTT

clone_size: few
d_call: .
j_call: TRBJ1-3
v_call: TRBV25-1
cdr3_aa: CATQSTRDPNTIYF
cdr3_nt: TGTGCCACCCAGTCCACCCGGGATCCAAACACCATATATTTT

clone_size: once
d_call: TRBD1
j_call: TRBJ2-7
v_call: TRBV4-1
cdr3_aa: CASSQSPGQGIDEQYF
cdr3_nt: TGCGCCAGCAGCCAGAGCCCGGGACAGGGGATTGACGAGCAGTACTTC

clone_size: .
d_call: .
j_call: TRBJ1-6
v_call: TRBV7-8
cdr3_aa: CASSQTRTGLGSPLHF
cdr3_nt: TGTGCCAGCAGCCAAACAAGAACAGGGTTGGGGTCACCCCTCCACTTT

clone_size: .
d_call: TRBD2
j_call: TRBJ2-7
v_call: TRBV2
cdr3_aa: CASSRLAGAGEQYF
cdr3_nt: TGTGCCAGCAGTAGACTAGCGGGGGCCGGTGAGCAGTACTTC

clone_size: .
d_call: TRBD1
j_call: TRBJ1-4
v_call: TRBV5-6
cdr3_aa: CASSFRTGVGEKLFF
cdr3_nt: TGTGCCAGCAGCTTTCGGACAGGGGTCGGCGAAAAACTGTTTTTT

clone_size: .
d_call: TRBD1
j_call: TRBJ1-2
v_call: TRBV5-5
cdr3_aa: CASSYTGGGYTF
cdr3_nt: TGTGCCAGCAGCTACACAGGGGGTGGCTACACCTTC

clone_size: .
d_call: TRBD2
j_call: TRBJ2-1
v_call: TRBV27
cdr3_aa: CASSLTVGSGGWNEQFF
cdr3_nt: TGTGCCAGCAGTTTAACAGTGGGTAGCGGGGGGTGGAATGAGCAGTTCTTC

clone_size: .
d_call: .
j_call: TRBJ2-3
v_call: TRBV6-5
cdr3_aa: CASSYSNIASRDTQYF
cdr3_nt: TGTGCCAGCAGTTACTCGAATATAGCATCAAGGGATACGCAGTATTTT

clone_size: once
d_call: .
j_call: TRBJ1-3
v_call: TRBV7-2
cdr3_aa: CASSLGGAGGENTIYF
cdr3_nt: TGTGCCAGCAGCTTAGGTGGAGCCGGAGGTGAAAACACCATATATTTT

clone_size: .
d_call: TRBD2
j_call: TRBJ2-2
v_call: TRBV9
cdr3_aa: CASSGASGGSGELFF
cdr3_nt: TGTGCCAGCAGCGGTGCCAGCGGGGGTTCCGGGGAGCTGTTTTTT

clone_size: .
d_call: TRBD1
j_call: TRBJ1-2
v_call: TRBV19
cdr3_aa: CASSQETGTGGNYGYTF
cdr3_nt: TGTGCCAGTAGTCAAGAAACCGGGACAGGGGGAAACTATGGCTACACCTTC

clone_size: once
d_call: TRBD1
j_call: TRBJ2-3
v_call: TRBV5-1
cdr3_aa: CASSVPGQGSDTQYF
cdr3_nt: TGCGCCAGCAGCGTACCGGGACAGGGGTCAGATACGCAGTATTTT

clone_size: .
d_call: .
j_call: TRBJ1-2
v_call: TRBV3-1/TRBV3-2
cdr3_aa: CASSHFRESYGYTF
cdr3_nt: TGTGCCAGCAGCCACTTCAGGGAATCCTATGGCTACACCTTC

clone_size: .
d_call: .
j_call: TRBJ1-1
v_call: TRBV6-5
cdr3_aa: CASSPQGGHTEAFF
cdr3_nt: TGTGCCAGCAGTCCACAGGGAGGGCACACTGAAGCTTTCTTT

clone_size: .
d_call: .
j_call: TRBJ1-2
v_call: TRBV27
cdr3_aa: CASSTGRDNYGYTF
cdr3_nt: TGTGCCAGCAGCACAGGGAGAGACAACTATGGCTACACCTTC

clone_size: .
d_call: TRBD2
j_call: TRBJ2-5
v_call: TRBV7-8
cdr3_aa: CASSLNGGSQYF
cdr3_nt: TGTGCCAGCAGCTTAAACGGGGGGTCCCAGTACTTC

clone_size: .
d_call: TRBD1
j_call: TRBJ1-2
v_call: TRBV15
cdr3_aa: CATSRAGTGDRYGYTF
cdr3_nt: TGTGCCACCAGCAGAGCCGGGACAGGGGACAGGTATGGCTACACCTTC

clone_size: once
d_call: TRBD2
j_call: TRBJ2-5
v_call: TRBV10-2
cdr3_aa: CASRSPGLEETQYF
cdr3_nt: TGCGCCAGCAGGTCTCCGGGACTAGAGGAGACCCAGTACTTC

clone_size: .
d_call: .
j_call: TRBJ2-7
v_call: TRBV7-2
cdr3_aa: CASSLQRVPSYEQYF
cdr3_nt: TGTGCCAGCAGCTTACAACGAGTCCCCTCCTACGAGCAGTACTTC

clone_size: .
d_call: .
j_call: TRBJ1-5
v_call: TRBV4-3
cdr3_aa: CASSQEVRDNQPQHF
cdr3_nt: TGCGCCAGCAGCCAAGAAGTCAGGGACAATCAGCCCCAGCATTTT

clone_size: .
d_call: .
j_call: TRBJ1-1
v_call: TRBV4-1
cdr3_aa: CASSGPLNTEAFF
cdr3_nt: TGCGCCAGTTCAGGTCCGCTGAACACTGAAGCTTTCTTT

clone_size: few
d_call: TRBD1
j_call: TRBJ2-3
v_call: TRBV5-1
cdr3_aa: CASSPRTGTITDTQYF
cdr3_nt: TGCGCCAGCAGCCCGAGGACAGGCACCATCACAGATACGCAGTATTTT

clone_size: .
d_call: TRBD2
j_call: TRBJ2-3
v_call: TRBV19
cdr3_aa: CASSIPVSGGTDTQYF
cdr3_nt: TGTGCCAGTAGTATTCCGGTTAGCGGGGGGACAGATACGCAGTATTTT

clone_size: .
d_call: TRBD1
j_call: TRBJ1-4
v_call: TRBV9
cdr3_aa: CASRGTGDGKLFF
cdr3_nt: TGTGCCAGCCGCGGGACAGGGGACGGAAAACTGTTTTTT

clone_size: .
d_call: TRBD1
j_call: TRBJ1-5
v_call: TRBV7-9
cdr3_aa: CASSRSFTGADQPQHF
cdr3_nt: TGTGCCAGCAGCCGTTCCTTTACAGGGGCTGATCAGCCCCAGCATTTT

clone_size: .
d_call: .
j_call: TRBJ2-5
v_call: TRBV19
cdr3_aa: CASSIDVSGAGLYQETQYF
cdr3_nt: TGTGCCAGTAGTATTGATGTTTCGGGAGCCGGATTGTACCAAGAGACCCAGTACTTC

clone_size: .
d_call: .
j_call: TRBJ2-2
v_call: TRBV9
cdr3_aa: CASSVASRENTGELFF
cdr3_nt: TGTGCCAGCAGCGTAGCAAGCAGGGAGAACACCGGGGAGCTGTTTTTT

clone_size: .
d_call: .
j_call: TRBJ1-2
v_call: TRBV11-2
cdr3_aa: CASSPSTGNYGYTF
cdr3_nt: TGTGCCAGCAGCCCGTCAACAGGGAACTATGGCTACACCTTC

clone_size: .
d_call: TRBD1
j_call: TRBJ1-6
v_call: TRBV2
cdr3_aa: CASVPGTATSYNSPLHF
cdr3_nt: TGTGCCAGTGTACCAGGGACAGCTACTTCCTATAATTCACCCCTCCACTTT

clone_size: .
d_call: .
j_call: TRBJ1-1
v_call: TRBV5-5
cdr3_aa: CASSPPRGEDTEAFF
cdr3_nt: TGTGCCAGCAGCCCCCCGCGGGGGGAAGACACTGAAGCTTTCTTT

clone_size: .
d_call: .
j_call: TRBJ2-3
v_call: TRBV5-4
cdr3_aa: CASSGPADTQYF
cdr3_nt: TGTGCCAGCAGCGGCCCCGCAGATACGCAGTATTTT

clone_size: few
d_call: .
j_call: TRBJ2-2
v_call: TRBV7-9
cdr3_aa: CASSFTGKNTGELFF
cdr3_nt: TGTGCCAGCAGCTTTACGGGGAAAAACACCGGGGAGCTGTTTTTT

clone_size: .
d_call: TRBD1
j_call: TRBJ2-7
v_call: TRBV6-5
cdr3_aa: CASSYSTGGVGYEQYF
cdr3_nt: TGTGCCAGCAGTTACTCGACAGGGGGCGTCGGATACGAGCAGTACTTC

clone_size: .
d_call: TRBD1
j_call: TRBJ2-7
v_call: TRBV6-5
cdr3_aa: CASKPGQGAHEQYF
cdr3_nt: TGTGCCAGCAAACCGGGACAGGGGGCCCACGAGCAGTACTTC

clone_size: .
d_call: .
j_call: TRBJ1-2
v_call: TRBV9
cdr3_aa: CASSVDRSDAGYGYTF
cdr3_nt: TGTGCCAGCAGCGTAGATCGGTCCGATGCAGGCTATGGCTACACCTTC

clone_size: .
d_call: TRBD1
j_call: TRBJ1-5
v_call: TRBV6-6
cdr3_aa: CASSPRQGYSNQPQHF
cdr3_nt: TGTGCCAGCAGCCCAAGACAGGGTTATAGCAATCAGCCCCAGCATTTT

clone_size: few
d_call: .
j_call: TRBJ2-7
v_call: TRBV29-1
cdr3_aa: CSVEDEGGNYEQYF
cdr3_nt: TGCAGCGTTGAAGATGAAGGAGGGAACTACGAGCAGTACTTC

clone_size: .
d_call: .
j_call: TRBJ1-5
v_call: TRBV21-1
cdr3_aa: CASSKVKCLLRGHQPQHF
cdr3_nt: TGTGCCAGCAGCAAAGTAAAGTGCCTTCTAAGGGGTCATCAGCCCCAGCATTTT

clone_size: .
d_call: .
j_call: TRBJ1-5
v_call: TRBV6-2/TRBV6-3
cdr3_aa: CASSYPGYSNQPQHF
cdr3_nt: TGTGCCAGCAGTTACCCAGGGTATAGCAATCAGCCCCAGCATTTT

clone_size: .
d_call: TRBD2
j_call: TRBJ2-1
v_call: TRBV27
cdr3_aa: CASSPQTSGNNEQFF
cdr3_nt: TGTGCCAGCAGCCCCCAGACTAGCGGAAACAATGAGCAGTTCTTC

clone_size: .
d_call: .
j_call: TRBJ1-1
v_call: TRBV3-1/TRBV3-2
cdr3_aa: CASSQPGHGTEAFF
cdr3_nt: TGTGCCAGCAGCCAACCGGGACATGGCACTGAAGCTTTCTTT

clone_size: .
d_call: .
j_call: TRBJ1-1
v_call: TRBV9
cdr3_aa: CASSVHPAASRGGEAFF
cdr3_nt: TGTGCCAGCAGCGTACACCCAGCAGCGAGCAGGGGAGGGGAAGCTTTCTTT

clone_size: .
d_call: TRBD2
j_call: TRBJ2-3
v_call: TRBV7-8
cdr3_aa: CASSKLAGGPGTQYF
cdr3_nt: TGTGCCAGCAGCAAACTAGCGGGGGGGCCAGGGACGCAGTATTTT

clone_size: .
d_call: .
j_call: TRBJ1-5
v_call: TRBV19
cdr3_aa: CASSIGGENQPQHF
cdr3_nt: TGTGCCAGTAGTATAGGCGGGGAAAATCAGCCCCAGCATTTT

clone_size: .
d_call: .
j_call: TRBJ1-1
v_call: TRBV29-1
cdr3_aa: CSALDGENTEAFF
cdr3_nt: TGCAGCGCACTCGACGGGGAGAACACTGAAGCTTTCTTT

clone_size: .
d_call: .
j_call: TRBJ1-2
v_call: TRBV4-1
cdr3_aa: CASSRGNYGYTF
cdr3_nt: TGCGCCAGCAGCCGAGGGAACTATGGCTACACCTTC

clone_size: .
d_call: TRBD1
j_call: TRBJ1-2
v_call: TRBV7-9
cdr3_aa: CASSLRGQGSKGYTF
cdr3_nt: TGTGCCAGCAGCTTACGGGGACAGGGGAGCAAGGGCTACACCTTC

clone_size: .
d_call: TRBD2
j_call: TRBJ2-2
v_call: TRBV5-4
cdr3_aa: CASSKPSGGRWEELFF
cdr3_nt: TGTGCCAGCAGCAAACCTAGCGGGGGGCGCTGGGAGGAGCTGTTTTTT